The rows below give T cell receptor beta chains drawn from one sample of a study of T cell responses to AZD1222 COVID-19 vaccine. Assay used: immunoSEQ multiplex PCR; TCRdb lists only in-frame clones, some missing. The table shows about 140,000 clones, with about 90% occurring only once. The specimen comprised peripheral blood, sampled 28 days after the second dose of the MenACWY control vaccine. The receptors here all came from an adult who received the MenACWY meningococcal vaccine as a control. Both conserved end residues are part of each CDR3. The order of the fields is D gene, V gene, clone size, J gene, CDR3 DNA, CDR3 protein. A D gene is named only where the DNA matches it firmly. A row's size may be missing; if present it is once, few, many or a size class.

TRBD1	TRBV28	-	TRBJ2-3	TGTGCCAGCAGTTCCACAGGACAGGGAATGGGCACAGATACGCAGTATTTT	CASSSTGQGMGTDTQYF
TRBD1	TRBV10-3	-	TRBJ2-7	TGTGCCATCAGTGAGTCCCCCCGGACAGGCCGGCAGTACTTC	CAISESPRTGRQYF
-	TRBV19	-	TRBJ1-2	TGTGCCAGTGAGGCAAGGAACTATGGCTACACCTTC	CASEARNYGYTF
-	TRBV5-1	-	TRBJ2-2	TGCGCCAGCAGCTTGCCACGACCCGCGGCCTGGGGGACTAACACCGGGGAGCTGTTTTTT	CASSLPRPAAWGTNTGELFF
TRBD1	TRBV19	once	TRBJ2-7	TGTGCCAGTAGTATAAGGACAGGGGACTCCTACGAGCAGTACTTC	CASSIRTGDSYEQYF
-	TRBV11-3	-	TRBJ2-1	TGTGCCAGCAGCTTAGGACAGCAGGGGAAAAATGAGCAGTTCTTC	CASSLGQQGKNEQFF
-	TRBV18	-	TRBJ2-5	TGTGCCAGCTCACCAGGCCAGGCCGCTATAACGGAGACCCAGTACTTC	CASSPGQAAITETQYF
-	TRBV19	-	TRBJ1-5	TGTGCCAGTAGTTACCGCGGGGGGTTGGGCAATCAGCCCCAGCATTTT	CASSYRGGLGNQPQHF
TRBD2	TRBV28	-	TRBJ2-1	TGTGCCAGTGAAAATAGCGGGAGATTCACTGAGCAGTTCTTC	CASENSGRFTEQFF
TRBD1	TRBV28	-	TRBJ2-3	TGTGCCAGCAGTTCCTCGGACAGGGGCACAGATACGCAGTATTTT	CASSSSDRGTDTQYF
TRBD2	TRBV6-2/TRBV6-3	-	TRBJ2-7	TGTGCCAGCAGTTACTCGACGACTAGCGGGAGCAACACCTACGAGCAGTACTTC	CASSYSTTSGSNTYEQYF
-	TRBV5-5	-	TRBJ2-5	TGTGCCAGCAGAGCAACAGGGTGGGGGGAGACCCAGTACTTC	CASRATGWGETQYF
TRBD2	TRBV24-1	-	TRBJ2-1	TGTGCCACCAGTGATTTGGTCCTAGCGGGGGGCTATGGTGAGCAGTTCTTC	CATSDLVLAGGYGEQFF
-	TRBV9	-	TRBJ1-3	TGTGCCAGCAGCGTAGATAAATTCTCTGGAAACACCATATATTTT	CASSVDKFSGNTIYF
-	TRBV28	-	TRBJ2-7	TGTGCCAGCAGTCCCCCTATCTACGAGCAGTACTTC	CASSPPIYEQYF
-	TRBV28	-	TRBJ2-7	TGTGCCAGCACTTCCCCTCCACAGAGGTACGAGCAGTACTTC	CASTSPPQRYEQYF
-	TRBV6-2/TRBV6-3	-	TRBJ2-3	TGTGCCAGCAGTTCTACCCCAGGCGGGGATACATCAGATACGCAGTATTTT	CASSSTPGGDTSDTQYF
TRBD1	TRBV10-2	-	TRBJ2-2	TGCGCCAGCAGCGGGACGACAGGGACCGGGGAGCTGTTTTTT	CASSGTTGTGELFF
-	TRBV5-8	-	TRBJ2-3	TGTGCCAGCAGCGGAGGGATGACAGATACGCAGTATTTT	CASSGGMTDTQYF
TRBD2	TRBV5-1	-	TRBJ2-3	TGCGCCAGCAGCTTGGGTCGGGGGGAGACAGATACGCAGTATTTT	CASSLGRGETDTQYF
TRBD2	TRBV28	-	TRBJ2-7	TGTGCCAGCAGTTTATACGGACAGGGAACTAGCGGGAGATCCGAGCAGTACTTC	CASSLYGQGTSGRSEQYF
-	TRBV3-1/TRBV3-2	-	TRBJ2-3	TGTGCCAGCAGCCTTTCCCAGGGCACAGATACGCAGTATTTT	CASSLSQGTDTQYF
TRBD1	TRBV28	-	TRBJ2-5	TGTGCCAGCAGTTTCAATGGACAGGGAATGGAGACCCAGTACTTC	CASSFNGQGMETQYF
-	TRBV29-1	-	TRBJ2-3	TGCAGCTCCCGCCCTGGTGGGACCGCAACAGATACGCAGTATTTT	CSSRPGGTATDTQYF
TRBD1	TRBV3-1/TRBV3-2	-	TRBJ1-6	TGTGCCAGCAGCCCCAGGACAGGGCGGGATTCACCCCTCCACTTT	CASSPRTGRDSPLHF
TRBD2	TRBV18	-	TRBJ2-2	TGTGCCAGCTCACCCCTACTTAGCGGGGAGAACACCGGGGAGCTGTTTTTT	CASSPLLSGENTGELFF
-	TRBV6-1	-	TRBJ1-3	TGTGCCAGCAGTGAAGCGGGTCAGGGCTCTGGAAACACCATATATTTT	CASSEAGQGSGNTIYF
-	TRBV11-1	-	TRBJ1-1	TGTGCCAGCACGGGGGAGGGGCGGAGGTGGACTGAAGCTTTCTTT	CASTGEGRRWTEAFF
TRBD1	TRBV6-5	-	TRBJ2-5	TGTGCCATCTCCGGGACAGGGGAAGAGACCCAGTACTTC	CAISGTGEETQYF
-	TRBV29-1	-	TRBJ1-4	TGCAGTGGAGGGGAGGGGCTGATGAGTGAAAAACTGTTTTTT	CSGGEGLMSEKLFF
-	TRBV28	-	TRBJ1-6	TGTGCCAGCAGCCTCGACGGAAATAATTCACCCCTCCACTTT	CASSLDGNNSPLHF
TRBD1	TRBV12-3/TRBV12-4	-	TRBJ1-4	TGTGCCAGTAGACGGCAGGGGGTGGAAAAACTGTTTTTT	CASRRQGVEKLFF
TRBD1	TRBV5-1	-	TRBJ2-5	TGCGCCAGCAGCTTGGGAGGACAGGGGGCCCCAGAGACCCAGTACTTC	CASSLGGQGAPETQYF
TRBD2	TRBV6-2/TRBV6-3	-	TRBJ2-7	TGTGCCAGCAGCAGGAGCGGGGGGAACTACGAGCAGTACTTC	CASSRSGGNYEQYF